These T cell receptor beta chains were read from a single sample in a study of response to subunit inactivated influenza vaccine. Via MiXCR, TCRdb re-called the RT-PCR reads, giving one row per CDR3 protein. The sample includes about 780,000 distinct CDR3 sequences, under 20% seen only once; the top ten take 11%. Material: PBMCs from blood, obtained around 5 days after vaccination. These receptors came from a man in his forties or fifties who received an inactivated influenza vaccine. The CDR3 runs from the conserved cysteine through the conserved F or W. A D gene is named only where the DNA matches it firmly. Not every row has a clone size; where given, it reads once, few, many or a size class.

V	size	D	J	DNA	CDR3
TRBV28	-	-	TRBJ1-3	TGTGCCACTTCGACAGTAAATTCTGGAAACACCATATATTTT	CATSTVNSGNTIYF
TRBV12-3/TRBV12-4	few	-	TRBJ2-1	TGTGCCAGCACCCTCCGGGACACATCAAATGAGCAGTTCTTC	CASTLRDTSNEQFF
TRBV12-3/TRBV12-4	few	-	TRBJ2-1	TGTGCCAGCACCCTGAGGGGCGGGGCGAGCTCCTACAATGAGCAGTTCTTC	CASTLRGGASSYNEQFF
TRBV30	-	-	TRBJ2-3	TGTGCCTGGAGGAGAACAGATACGCAGTATTTT	CAWRRTDTQYF
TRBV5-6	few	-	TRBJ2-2	TGTGCCAGCAGCGACACGACCCGCCCGGTTCCCGGGGAGCTGTTTTTT	CASSDTTRPVPGELFF
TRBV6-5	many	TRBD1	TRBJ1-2	TGTGCCAGCAGTTACTCGCCAGGGGGCTTGGATAACTATGGCTACACCTTC	CASSYSPGGLDNYGYTF
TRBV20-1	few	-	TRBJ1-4	TGCAGTGCTAGAGATCGAAGGGGCGCGCAGGTGGAAAAACTGTTTTTT	CSARDRRGAQVEKLFF
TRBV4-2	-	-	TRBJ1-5	TGTGCCAGCAGCCCCGTTATGGGGGGCGGACAGCCCCAGCATTTT	CASSPVMGGGQPQHF
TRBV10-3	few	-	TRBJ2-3	TGTGCCATCAGTGAGCCGGGGGGCGGTACGCAGTATTTT	CAISEPGGGTQYF
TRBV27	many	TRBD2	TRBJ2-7	TGTGCCAGCAGCCGTAGCGGGAGGAGGTACGAGCAGTACTTC	CASSRSGRRYEQYF
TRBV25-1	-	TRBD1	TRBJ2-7	TGTGCCAGCACTGCGACAGGGACCCACGAGCAGTACTTC	CASTATGTHEQYF
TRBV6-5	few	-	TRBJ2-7	TGTGCCAGCAGTTACGCAATCTCTGGCGGGATCGGTTACGAGCAGTACTTC	CASSYAISGGIGYEQYF
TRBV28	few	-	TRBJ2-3	TGTGCCAGCAGTTCCCAGACAGTTAGCACAGATACGCAGTATTTT	CASSSQTVSTDTQYF
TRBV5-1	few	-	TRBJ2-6	TGCGCCAGCAGCCACCGTCGGTCTGGGGCCAACGTCCTGACTTTC	CASSHRRSGANVLTF
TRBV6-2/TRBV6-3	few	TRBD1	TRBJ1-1	TGTGCCTCCCGGACAGGGGTTGAAGCTTTCTTT	CASRTGVEAFF
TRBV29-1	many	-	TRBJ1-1	TGCAGCGTTTACCGGAGGAACACTGAAGCTTTCTTT	CSVYRRNTEAFF
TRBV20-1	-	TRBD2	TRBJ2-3	TGCAGTGCTAGAGATCGATTTGTAGCGGGAGCTTCAGATACGCAGTATTTT	CSARDRFVAGASDTQYF
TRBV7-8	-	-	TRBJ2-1	TGTGCCAGCAGGCCGGTCGCGAACTACAATGAGCAGTTCTTC	CASRPVANYNEQFF
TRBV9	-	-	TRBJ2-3	TGTGCCAGCAGCTCTAACTTGATAAGCGGCACAGATACGCAGTATTTT	CASSSNLISGTDTQYF
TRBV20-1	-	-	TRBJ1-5	TGCAGCGGTCAATTCGGTCTCGATCAGCCCCAGCATTTT	CSGQFGLDQPQHF
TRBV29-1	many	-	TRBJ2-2	TGCAGCGTTGAAACGGCGAACACCGGGGAGCTGTTTTTT	CSVETANTGELFF
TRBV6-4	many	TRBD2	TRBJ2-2	TGTGCCAGCTCAGCGGGAGGAGGTACCGGGGAGCTGTTTTTT	CASSAGGGTGELFF
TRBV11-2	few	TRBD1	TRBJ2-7	TGTGCCAGCAGCTTGGGACAGAATTACGGGGAGTACTTC	CASSLGQNYGEYF
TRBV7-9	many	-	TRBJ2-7	TGTGCCAGCAGCTTAGCGAGCGGGCAAAAGGCCTACGAGCAGTACTTC	CASSLASGQKAYEQYF
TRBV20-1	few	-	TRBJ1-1	TGCAGTGCACCACCGGGCTTGAACACTGAAGCTTTCTTT	CSAPPGLNTEAFF
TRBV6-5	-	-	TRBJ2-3	TGTGCCAGCGGGGAGTGGGATACGCAGTATTTT	CASGEWDTQYF
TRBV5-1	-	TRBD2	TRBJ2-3	TGCGCCAGCAGCCTCGGGACTAGCGGGACATCTAGCACAGATACGCAGTATTTT	CASSLGTSGTSSTDTQYF
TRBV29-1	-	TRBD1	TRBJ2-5	TGCAGCGTCCCCGGACAGGGGGCAGAGACCCAGTACTTC	CSVPGQGAETQYF